The 4 T cell receptor beta chains in this list originate from one sample, sequenced in a study of blood T cell repertoires in COVID-19. The protocol was immunoSEQ multiplex PCR, while the TCRdb copy is restricted to in-frame clones and leaves out a portion. This sample has some 100,000 clones, with around nine tenths found just once. Sequenced sample: peripheral blood. All receptors derive from a man aged 65-85 years with acute or convalescent COVID-19.

The chain uses TRBV9 and TRBJ2-3; 9 nucleotides agree with TRBD1. The germline CDR1 and CDR2 sequences are SGDLS and YYNGEE. V lost 2 bases to trimming and J lost 2 bases; unmatched junction nucleotides: 3. The CDR3 is 15 residues long. The CDR3 is CASSVDRGTTDTQYF. CDR3 sequence (DNA): TGTGCCAGCAGCGTCGACAGGGGGACCACAGATACGCAGTATTTT. The complete variable domain, with remaining parts taken from reference TRBV9 and TRBJ2-3, reads DSGVTQTPKHLITATGQRVTLRCSPRSGDLSVYWYQQSLDQGLQFLIQYYNGEERAKGNILERFSAQQFPDLHSELNLSSLELGDSALYFCASSVDRGTTDTQYFGPGTRLTVL.

V and J are TRBV4-1 and TRBJ2-7; D is possibly TRBD1 (6 bases). Germline assignment: CDR1 MGHRA and CDR2 YSYEKL. The CDR3 is 13 residues long. V dropped 3 bases and J dropped 6 bases, with 12 bases sitting between them. The CDR3 sequence is CASSHRQVSEQYF. Here the CDR3 DNA reads TGCGCCAGCAGCCACCGACAGGTCTCCGAGCAGTACTTC.

The gene calls are TRBV3-1 (or the pseudogene TRBV3-2) and TRBJ1-3; no definite D call. CDR3 size: 13 residues. From germline, CDR1 is LGHDT and CDR2 YNNKEL (reference sequence). The V gene lost 8 bases and the J gene lost 0 bases, with 8 bases spanning the gap. This CDR3 is CASSSPSGNTIYF. As DNA, the CDR3 is TGTGCCAGCTCATCCCCCTCTGGAAACACCATATATTTT.

J is TRBJ2-7 and V is TRBV27; 15 nucleotides match TRBD2. Looked up from germline, CDR1 is MNHEY and CDR2 is SMNVEV (reference sequence). With 1 base clipped from V and 9 bases from J, the junction kept 16 bases outside the gene matches. The CDR3 is 19 amino acids. CDR3 sequence: CASSLFSGLAGGGAGRQYF. The CDR3 DNA sequence: TGTGCCAGCAGTTTATTTTCGGGACTAGCGGGAGGCGGCGCTGGGAGGCAGTACTTC.